A single T cell receptor (beta chain) is shown here with its context. Single viable CD3+CD4+CD8-CD45RO+ cells were sorted as the memory CD4+ T cells. TCRdb's copy holds only in-frame clones and misses some; the assay was immunoSEQ multiplex PCR. Altogether 56,000 or so clones are present, 80% being singletons, with the ten largest covering less than 0.6%. These data come from a study of memory CD4+ T cells and cytomegalovirus serostatus. The receptor's source is an adult in good health and CMV-seronegative. Some clones in this sample may be carry-over from other donors' samples. The specimen sequenced was memory CD4+ T cells from blood.

This CDR3 reads CASSPSTGGGTGELFF. CDR3 sequence (DNA): TGTGCCAGCAGTCCGTCGACAGGGGGCGGCACCGGGGAGCTGTTTTTT. V is TRBV28 and J is TRBJ2-2; 10 bases map to TRBD1. The V segment lost 5 bases and the J segment 4 bases; nucleotides outside the gene matches: 7. CDR1 and CDR2 (germline): MDHEN, SYDVKM. The CDR3 has 16 amino acids.